The clone carrying this T cell receptor beta chain has only one observation. The antigen is undetermined. This sample was taken from a study of cytotoxic CD8 clonotypes in ibrutinib-treated CLL. Study-wide background: Of the patients, roughly 10 were relapsed/refractory, about 15 treatment-naive and approximately 18 IGHV unmutated. General study findings and limits: At progression, clonality fell back toward baseline after rising at ibrutinib response. Treatment left the uncommon public clonotypes either contracted or stable in frequency.

A 1 in 200,000 to 1 in 1 million T cell depth was the sequencing target. Assay: immunoSEQ multiplex PCR; the TCRdb copy retains only in-frame clones and omits some. The data hold 250,000 to 350,000 clones, with around 77% observed a single time. Trimming shortened V by 5 bases and J by 8 bases, and 18 bases separated the two germline ends. Germline values: CDR1 SGHVS, CDR2 FQNEAQ. The CDR3 has 14 residues. The chain recombines TRBV7-8 with TRBJ1-2; tentatively, D is TRBD1 (5 bases). The receptor was isolated from a human donor with chronic lymphocytic leukemia. This sample comprised PBMCs, obtained at disease progression, from a patient treated with ibrutinib. CDR3 sequence reads: CASSPTGGLEGYTF. The DNA for the CDR3 is TGTGCCAGCAGCCCAACAGGCGGACTCGAGGGCTACACCTTC.